The rows below give T cell receptor beta chains drawn from one sample of a study of identical twins. TCRdb passed the 5' RACE reads through MiXCR, listing each CDR3 protein once. The table lists 300,000 to 400,000 distinct CDR3 sequences, roughly 12% of them singletons, with roughly 7% in the top ten. These records were also assigned to another study, of yellow fever vaccine responses in identical twins.

Sequenced: CD8+ T cells sorted from blood. All receptors derive from a woman younger than 35 in good health. Each CDR3 is given with its conserved first and last residue. The D gene is left open where the match is weak. The listing skips clone size in some rows; elsewhere it reads once, few, many or a size class.

cdr3_nt | cdr3_aa | cdr3_length | j_call | clone_size | d_call | v_call
TGCAGTGCTAGGCGACGACTAGCGGGAGGGACCACGCCCTACAATGAGCAGTTCTTC | CSARRRLAGGTTPYNEQFF | 19 | TRBJ2-1 | . | TRBD2 | TRBV20-1
TGTGCCAGCAGCTTAACCGGTCGGGGTGTATACGAGCAGTACTTC | CASSLTGRGVYEQYF | 15 | TRBJ2-7 | many | . | TRBV7-3
TGTGCCAGCAGCCCCCTACCGAACACTGAAGCTTTCTTT | CASSPLPNTEAFF | 13 | TRBJ1-1 | . | . | TRBV7-9
TGTGCCAGCAGCACGAGCGGGACAGGGTGGCAACCCCAGCATTTT | CASSTSGTGWQPQHF | 15 | TRBJ1-5 | few | TRBD1 | TRBV7-8
TGTGCCAGCAGTTTTGGGGGGCGTAAAATGAACACTGAAGCTTTCTTT | CASSFGGRKMNTEAFF | 16 | TRBJ1-1 | many | . | TRBV12-3/TRBV12-4
TGTGCCAGCAGCGACAGGGACAGTAGCACAGATACGCAGTATTTT | CASSDRDSSTDTQYF | 15 | TRBJ2-3 | few | TRBD1 | TRBV7-9
TGTGCCAGCAGCCACGACAGGCCGGGGGATACGCAGTATTTT | CASSHDRPGDTQYF | 14 | TRBJ2-3 | . | . | TRBV28
TGTGCCAGCAGCCAAGCGGAATACGAGCAGTACTTC | CASSQAEYEQYF | 12 | TRBJ2-7 | . | . | TRBV3-1
TGTGCCAGCAGCTTAGCTAGGGGGTTCTACAATGAGCAGTTCTTC | CASSLARGFYNEQFF | 15 | TRBJ2-1 | few | . | TRBV7-9
TGTGCCAGTAGTTTCGGGACTCTTCACGCAGAGACCCAGTACTTC | CASSFGTLHAETQYF | 15 | TRBJ2-5 | few | . | TRBV28
TGTGCCAGCAGCCTACCGACTAGCGGGGGGCCCCCAGAGTCCTACAATGAGCAGTTCTTC | CASSLPTSGGPPESYNEQFF | 20 | TRBJ2-1 | . | TRBD2 | TRBV2
TGTGCCAGCAGCTTATTCGCAGGGCCGAACACTGAAGCTTTCTTT | CASSLFAGPNTEAFF | 15 | TRBJ1-1 | . | . | TRBV7-8
TGTGCCAGCAGCTCCGGGACTAGCGGGGTGACAGATACGCAGTATTTT | CASSSGTSGVTDTQYF | 16 | TRBJ2-3 | many | TRBD2 | TRBV7-9
TGTGCCAGCAGCGCAACAGGTTTTTCGCCCCTCCACTTT | CASSATGFSPLHF | 13 | TRBJ1-6 | . | . | TRBV9
TGTGCCAGCAGCCAAGATGTGACAGGGGGAGGTCTCCCTGAAGCTTTCTTT | CASSQDVTGGGLPEAFF | 17 | TRBJ1-1 | many | TRBD1 | TRBV3-1
TGTGCCAGCAGCTCCGGGACAGGGGGCGCGGAGGAGCAGTTCTTC | CASSSGTGGAEEQFF | 15 | TRBJ2-1 | many | TRBD1 | TRBV7-9
TGCGCCAGCAGTGAGTCGGAAGTAGCTAACTATGGCTACACCTTC | CASSESEVANYGYTF | 15 | TRBJ1-2 | few | . | TRBV10-2
TGTGCCAGCAAACGGGGGGTACAGCCCCAGCATTTT | CASKRGVQPQHF | 12 | TRBJ1-5 | few | . | TRBV12-3/TRBV12-4
TGTGCCAGCAGTGAGCCCCCTCTTAACAGGAATGAGCAGTTCTTC | CASSEPPLNRNEQFF | 15 | TRBJ2-1 | few | . | TRBV25-1
TGTGCCAGCAGCGAGACCGGGACACCGAACACTGAAGCTTTCTTT | CASSETGTPNTEAFF | 15 | TRBJ1-1 | many | . | TRBV9
TGCAGTGCTAGAGTTGAGGAGATGTACAATGAGCAGTTCTTC | CSARVEEMYNEQFF | 14 | TRBJ2-1 | few | . | TRBV20-1
TGTGCCAGCAGTTTAGTACACTCTGGGGCCAACGTCCTGACTTTC | CASSLVHSGANVLTF | 15 | TRBJ2-6 | few | . | TRBV27
TGTGCCAGCAGCCAAGGGACTAGCGGGGGGGCCGGGGAGACCCAGTACTTC | CASSQGTSGGAGETQYF | 17 | TRBJ2-5 | . | TRBD2 | TRBV4-2
TGTGCCAGCAGCTTAAGGGAGGGCGAGGGCAAAAACATTCAGTACTTC | CASSLREGEGKNIQYF | 16 | TRBJ2-4 | . | TRBD2 | TRBV7-9
TGTGCCAGCGGGGGAAGGGGGCCAAACATTCAGTACTTC | CASGGRGPNIQYF | 13 | TRBJ2-4 | few | TRBD1 | TRBV2
TGTGCCACCAGCAGAGATGCTAACTATGGCTACACCTTC | CATSRDANYGYTF | 13 | TRBJ1-2 | many | . | TRBV15
TGTGCCAGCAGCCACCCAGCGGGGCCGGATGGAGATACGCAGTATTTT | CASSHPAGPDGDTQYF | 16 | TRBJ2-3 | . | TRBD2 | TRBV4-2
TGCGCCAGCAGCCTATCTGCGGGGACGTCCCCCACTGAAGCTTTCTTT | CASSLSAGTSPTEAFF | 16 | TRBJ1-1 | . | . | TRBV4-1
TGTGCCAGCAGCATAGGACTAGCGGGAGATTACGAGCAGTACTTC | CASSIGLAGDYEQYF | 15 | TRBJ2-7 | few | TRBD2 | TRBV7-3
TGTGCCAGCAAGTTCCCCTCGGGCGATGAGCAGTTCTTC | CASKFPSGDEQFF | 13 | TRBJ2-1 | many | . | TRBV12-3/TRBV12-4
TGTGCCAGCCCCCTAGGAGGCACCGGGGAGCTGTTTTTT | CASPLGGTGELFF | 13 | TRBJ2-2 | . | . | TRBV11-2
TGTGCCAGCAGTGACGGGTTTCCCGATGAAAAACTGTTTTTT | CASSDGFPDEKLFF | 14 | TRBJ1-4 | few | . | TRBV2
TGTGCCAGCAGGTGGTGGGACGAGCAGTACTTC | CASRWWDEQYF | 11 | TRBJ2-7 | few | . | TRBV2
TGTGCCAGCATGGGGCTAGCGGGAGAACCCTCCTACGAGCAGTACTTC | CASMGLAGEPSYEQYF | 16 | TRBJ2-7 | few | TRBD2 | TRBV12-3/TRBV12-4
TGTGCCATCATCGGCCCCGGGACTAGCGGGGTTTATACGCAGTATTTT | CAIIGPGTSGVYTQYF | 16 | TRBJ2-3 | . | TRBD2 | TRBV10-3
TGTGCCAGCAGTAGTCCGGGACAGGGACTCCGGTGGGGGGAGACCCAGTACTTC | CASSSPGQGLRWGETQYF | 18 | TRBJ2-5 | . | TRBD1 | TRBV28
TGTGCCAGCACCCAGGGGTCCGAGCAGTACTTC | CASTQGSEQYF | 11 | TRBJ2-7 | few | . | TRBV6-5
TGTGCCAGCAGACCCCCTCGGGGCCGGGGAGAAGGAAACACTGAAGCTTTCTTT | CASRPPRGRGEGNTEAFF | 18 | TRBJ1-1 | . | . | TRBV3-1
TGCGCCAGCAGCTTGCCCGCCTACGAGCAGTACTTC | CASSLPAYEQYF | 12 | TRBJ2-7 | few | . | TRBV5-1
TGTGCCAGCAGTTTATGGGGTCACGAGCAGTACTTC | CASSLWGHEQYF | 12 | TRBJ2-7 | . | . | TRBV12-3/TRBV12-4
TGTGCCAGCAGCTTGGAAGCCAAAAACATTCAGTACTTC | CASSLEAKNIQYF | 13 | TRBJ2-4 | . | . | TRBV5-6
TGTGCCAGCAGCATAGCGGGAAACCACTACGAGCAGTACTTC | CASSIAGNHYEQYF | 14 | TRBJ2-7 | . | TRBD2 | TRBV28
TGCGCCAGCAGCCAAGGATACGGCAGGGAAAACTACGAGCAGTACTTC | CASSQGYGRENYEQYF | 16 | TRBJ2-7 | many | . | TRBV4-1
TGTGCCAGCAGGTACACGGGACAGGGGTACACTGAAGCTTTCTTT | CASRYTGQGYTEAFF | 15 | TRBJ1-1 | once | TRBD1 | TRBV7-8
TGTGCCAGCAGTTTAGCGGGATCCGGTCAGCCCCAGCATTTT | CASSLAGSGQPQHF | 14 | TRBJ1-5 | . | . | TRBV27
TGTGCCAGCAGTTTTGATTTAGCGGGAGTGTACGAGCAGTACTTC | CASSFDLAGVYEQYF | 15 | TRBJ2-7 | . | TRBD2 | TRBV12-3/TRBV12-4
TGCAGTGCTAGCTCGGGGGGCCCCACGGAACTGTTTTTT | CSASSGGPTELFF | 13 | TRBJ1-4 | many | . | TRBV20-1
TGTGCCAGCAGTTTATTAGGTGGGGGCGTCGGCACTGAAGCTTTCTTT | CASSLLGGGVGTEAFF | 16 | TRBJ1-1 | . | . | TRBV28
TGTGCCAGCAGGGGGGACAGGGAGACTGAAGCTTTCTTT | CASRGDRETEAFF | 13 | TRBJ1-1 | . | TRBD1 | TRBV7-9
TGCAGTGCTAGAGAAACCCTCTTTAGAGTAGAGGGGGACAGGGTTGAGAATGAGCAGTTCTTC | CSARETLFRVEGDRVENEQFF | 21 | TRBJ2-1 | few | TRBD1 | TRBV20-1
TGTGCCAGCAGGCTTACCTGGGGGTCTGGAAACACCATATATTTT | CASRLTWGSGNTIYF | 15 | TRBJ1-3 | . | . | TRBV28
TGTGCCAGCAGTTCCCGGGACATGAACACTGAAGCTTTCTTT | CASSSRDMNTEAFF | 14 | TRBJ1-1 | few | . | TRBV12-3/TRBV12-4
TGTGCCAGCAGCCCCGGGTCGGGCTGGGAGACCCAGTACTTC | CASSPGSGWETQYF | 14 | TRBJ2-5 | . | . | TRBV27